This entry describes one TCR beta chain. The antigen remains undetermined. This sample is part of a study of PD-L1 blockade in urothelial cancer. Study information: Blood gave a median around 150,000 T cells. Study-wide points: Below-median TCR clonality that was measured in pretreatment blood predicted better survival.

The data were produced by immunoSEQ multiplex PCR, yet TCRdb's version contains in-frame clones alone and is incomplete. Of about 81,000 clones listed, approximately 86% are singletons. Sample time point: pretreatment peripheral blood. Pretreatment sampling and on-treatment sampling together yielded between 1 and 8 samples for each patient. From germline, CDR1 is LNHDA and CDR2 SQIVND (reference sequence). This CDR3 contains 14 residues. V was shortened by 8 bases and J by 1 base, with 14 bases between the two germline ends. This material consisted of PBMCs, taken around atezolizumab (anti-PD-L1) treatment. This chain connects TRBV19 to TRBJ1-1; D might be TRBD1 (5 bases). The receptor was isolated from a man aged 35-49 years with urothelial cancer. The CDR3 DNA is TGTGCCAGTGCCCAGGGAAGGACGAACACTGAAGCTTTCTTT. Residues: CASAQGRTNTEAFF.